This T cell receptor beta chain derives from a study of cytomegalovirus exposure and HLA in healthy donors. Study-wide results and limits: Among the CMV-associated chains, a few were confirmed in vitro as specific for CMV antigens.

Profiled with immunoSEQ multiplex PCR; TCRdb holds only in-frame clones, not every one. This sample has 100,000 to 150,000 clones, with nearly 90% found just once. Points on this clone: Its antigen remains unknown.

The receptor was derived from a woman in her late teens or twenties in good health and CMV-seronegative. Sequencing was done on a sample of PBMCs.

The CDR3: CASSLDPGGEFF. As DNA, the CDR3 is TGTGCCAGCAGCTTGGATCCCGGGGGTGAGTTCTTC. The chain employs TRBV5-4 and TRBJ2-1, with TRBD2 as a possible D gene (6 bases). The CDR3 sequence is 12 residues long. V lost 0 bases to trimming and J lost 14 bases, with 12 bases between them. Per the germline V gene, CDR1 is SGHNT and CDR2 is YYREEE (reference sequence).